The present TCR beta chain was sequenced within a study of beta chain features in type 1 diabetes (dated by TCRdb to the late 2010s). At the level of the whole study: Mean age, gender distribution, total cell number and subset yield did not differ between patients and healthy donors. A total of roughly 99 million sorted cells were examined across all samples, and the number of cells per subset was strongly correlated with RNA yield. The study compared TCRB repertoires of sorted circulating CD4+ T cell subsets between recently diagnosed type 1 diabetes patients and matched healthy donors. Naive and central memory subsets were obtained from all 28 donors, but regulatory and stem cell-like memory subsets were isolated from only 8 patients and roughly 8 healthy donors. Study-level results and caveats: Patients with type 1 diabetes made fewer insertions and deleted more nucleotides at VDJ recombination sites, implying thymic rearrangement abnormalities. Sequencing cDNA rather than genomic DNA could over-represent highly expressing activated cells, although activation and CD3 levels did not differ between groups. Shorter templates might be favored by PCR, yet because patient and control samples were amplified and corrected together, any such skew would affect both groups equally. Naive, central memory and regulatory TCRB repertoires appeared more similar among patients than among healthy donors. Because small numbers of individuals were included in the HLA sub-analyses, any influence of HLA type on TCRB rearrangement was left unresolved. In all four CD4+ subsets, TCRB CDR3 length was moderately but significantly shorter in type 1 diabetes patients.

Reading from cysteine to phenylalanine, the CDR3 counts 14 amino acids. The only DNA kept is the CDR3, 42 bases in frame from the first base. CDR1 and CDR2 are read off the germline V gene as SGDLS and YYNGEE. The V end loses 4 bases and the J end loses 1 base, and a stretch of 10 bases separates them. About this clone: Its antigen specificity is not known. No base qualities exist here, and no much larger clone lies one base off it.

All of the isolated RNA was reverse transcribed with the High Capacity cDNA Reverse Transcription Kit, so expressed TCRB transcripts were sequenced. Deep immunoSEQ sequencing was performed on naive, central memory and regulatory T cell samples, with an average of approximately 3.9 million total reads per sample. Sorted cells were lysed in RLT buffer and RNA was extracted with DNase-treated RNeasy Micro or Mini kits, depending on cell number. To prevent cross-contamination, every cell subset was processed on its own, while patient and healthy donor samples were processed together. The immunoSEQ multiplex PCR was used to amplify TCRB sequences from cDNA, yielding 87-bp fragments that span the CDR3 region. Sequencing of the amplicons was done on the Illumina HiSeq platform. As for how the authors treated the data: PCR bias was computationally corrected using synthetic template baselines, reads within Hamming distance 2 were collapsed, and singletons that could not be merged were discarded. Reads were aligned to IMGT to assign V, D and J genes, CDR3 length, and insertions or deletions at six rearrangement sites. Clonotype counts were normalized to sorted cell number within each subset before computing true diversity and Gini coefficients with the tcR R package. The overlap coefficient, calculated on TCRB nucleotide sequences, was used to quantify repertoire sharing. Out-of-frame TCRB sequences from naive cells were analyzed as a proxy for the pre-selection repertoire. Entries here come from immuneACCESS through TCRdb and include only in-frame sequences with V and J called. Some clones fail to appear in such tables; in the studies checked, an unresolved V gene covers under half of the shortfall, and the cause of the remainder is unknown. For V, J and clone size, that table is used; D and trimming come from the DNA. Present in this sample are hundreds of thousands of clones, over 13% of which were seen just once. Jointly, the top ten make up roughly 0.04% of the sample.

Each donor gave one peripheral blood draw, roughly 120 mL on average, collected into heparinised tubes. Using a panel that included CD45RO, CCR7, CD25, CD127, CD95 and CD27, naive, central memory, regulatory and stem cell-like memory CD4+ T cells were sorted on a BD FACSAria II. Every sorted population had a purity above 95%. PBMCs were isolated right away by Lymphoprep density gradient centrifugation and were stained directly, without culture. So that batch effects would be minimized, each experiment stained and sorted samples in pairs, pairing one healthy donor with one patient. The rearrangement joined TRBV9 to TRBJ2-3, with a tentative D gene TRBD2 over 6 matching bases. The sequence was obtained from a man aged 18 to 29 with type 1 diabetes. The specimen was naive CD4+ T cells from blood. The cell subset or site label corresponds to: true naive CD4+ T cells. The CDR3 has the sequence CASSLGEGTDTQYF. In nucleotides, the sequence is TGTGCCAGCAGCCTAGGGGAGGGCACAGATACGCAGTATTTT. The CDR3, completed at both ends by the reference TRBV9 and TRBJ2-3 genes, gives the full variable domain DSGVTQTPKHLITATGQRVTLRCSPRSGDLSVYWYQQSLDQGLQFLIQYYNGEERAKGNILERFSAQQFPDLHSELNLSSLELGDSALYFCASSLGEGTDTQYFGPGTRLTVL.